These 21 T cell receptor beta chains share one sample of origin, sequenced in a study of brain T cells in children with intractable seizures. Sequencing was limited to surgery cases with top T cell transcript signatures in brain tissue. This table comes from immunoSEQ multiplex PCR, and its TCRdb copy is limited to in-frame clones, with some not included. The profile shows around 2,700 clones, 84% of them singletons. The source material was resected brain tissue, sampled at surgery. The receptors here all came from a boy younger than two with hemimegalencephaly and intractable seizures.

The sample holds one count of this clone. This chain uses TRBV11-2 with TRBJ2-7; D is possibly TRBD1 or TRBD2 (5 bases each). Germline assignment: CDR1 SGHAT and CDR2 FQNNGV. This CDR3 region has 11 residues. Trimming pared 5 bases from V and 6 bases from J, leaving 8 bases between. The CDR3 DNA follows: TGTGCCAGCAGCATCGGGGCCGAGCAGTACTTC. This codes for CASSIGAEQYF.

This clone has just a few counts. The V and J genes are TRBV25-1 and TRBJ2-7, with TRBD2 matching over 12 bases. Germline assignment: CDR1 MGHDK and CDR2 SYGVNS. The CDR3 is 18 amino acids. The trim removed 4 bases at V and 3 bases at J, leaving 13 bases unmatched. The CDR3 reads CASSAGRLAGVFGYEQYF. The CDR3 region has the DNA TGTGCCAGCAGTGCTGGGAGACTAGCGGGAGTGTTTGGCTACGAGCAGTACTTC.

This clone has a single count. V is TRBV30 and J is TRBJ2-3; maybe TRBD2 (6 bases). CDR3 length: 15 amino acids. The V end was cut by 0 bases, the J end by 1 base, with 11 bases between. Germline V gene lookup returns CDR1 GTSNPN and CDR2 SVGIG (reference sequence). As DNA, the CDR3 is TGTGCCTGGAGTGTACGGGGAGGAGGCACAGATACGCAGTATTTT. This translates into CAWSVRGGGTDTQYF.

The rearrangement joins TRBV6-5 to TRBJ2-7, with D possibly matching TRBD2 (5 bases). The V end lost 2 bases, the J end lost 4 bases, and 9 bases lay between the germline ends. The CDR3 extends over 13 amino acids. The V gene's germline CDR1 is MNHEY and CDR2 SVGAGI. The DNA of the CDR3 is TGTGCCAGCAGTTACGCGGGCCTATACGAGCAGTACTTC. The encoded protein is CASSYAGLYEQYF.

The chain uses TRBV5-1 and TRBJ2-1; 10 nucleotides match TRBD2. Germline-derived CDR1 and CDR2 are SGHRS and YFSETQ. The CDR3 spans 14 residues. The V and J ends lost 3 bases and 8 bases, in that order; junction bases with no gene match: 5. DNA of the CDR3: TGCGCCAGCAGCTGGCTAGCGGGAGTGGATGAGCAGTTCTTC. Protein: CASSWLAGVDEQFF.

This chain joins TRBV4-3 and TRBJ2-7; D gene unclear. V was trimmed by 0 bases and J by 5 bases, leaving 11 bases between them. This CDR3 has 14 amino acids. Germline CDR1 reads LGHNA; CDR2 reads YSLEER. CDR3 coding DNA: TGCGCCAGCAGCCAAGAAATAACTTTCCACGAGCAGTACTTC. Protein: CASSQEITFHEQYF.

The rearrangement links TRBV3-1 (or the pseudogene TRBV3-2) to TRBJ2-7, with D tentatively TRBD1 or TRBD2 (5 bases each). Per the germline V gene, CDR1 is LGHDT and CDR2 is YNNKEL (reference sequence). V lost 5 bases, J lost 2 bases, and 16 bases lay in between. The CDR3 runs 15 residues. CDR3 sequence reads: CASSWGYRGAYEQYF. The CDR3 nucleotides read TGTGCCAGCAGCTGGGGGTACCGGGGTGCCTACGAGCAGTACTTC.

The chain has TRBV21-1 and TRBJ2-3. TRBV21-1 is an annotated pseudogene. The CDR3 loop spans 12 amino acids. CDR3 coding DNA: TGTGCCAGCAGCAAAGGGGCAGATACGCAGTATTTT. Translating it yields CASSKGADTQYF.

The chain has TRBV7-2 and TRBJ2-3; the D gene is possibly TRBD1 (6 bases). V lost 4 bases, J lost 2 bases, and 16 bases lay in between. The CDR3 is 16 amino acids. Germline V gene data show CDR1 as SGHTA and CDR2 as FQGNSA. The CDR3 DNA is TGTGCCAGCAGCTCTCCCACGGGACACTCCACAGATACGCAGTATTTT. It encodes CASSSPTGHSTDTQYF.

The chain links TRBV5-6 to TRBJ1-1, with D unresolved. This CDR3 is 13 amino acids long. V shed 0 bases and J shed 1 base, with 4 bases lying between them. Germline V CDR1 and CDR2: SGHDT, YYEEEE. The chain's CDR3 is CASSLGKNTEAFF. CDR3 in DNA: TGTGCCAGCAGCTTGGGGAAGAACACTGAAGCTTTCTTT.

This clone was seen a handful of times. The chain couples TRBV5-4 to TRBJ2-7, with D perhaps matching TRBD2 (5 bases). Germline CDR1 reads SGHNT; CDR2 reads YYREEE (reference sequence). Trimming took off 4 bases at V and 0 bases at J, with 5 bases between the two ends. There are 12 residues in the CDR3. The CDR3 sequence is CASSRDSYEQYF. CDR3 DNA: TGTGCCAGCAGCCGGGACTCCTACGAGCAGTACTTC.

The genes are TRBV5-1 and TRBJ2-7; 7 nucleotides align to TRBD1. Germline V gene sequence: CDR1 SGHRS, CDR2 YFSETQ. V shed 0 bases, J shed 1 base, and the junction held 4 bases outside the gene matches. There are 15 residues in the CDR3. The DNA for the CDR3 is TGCGCCAGCAGCTTGGGTTGGGACAGTTCCTACGAGCAGTACTTC. Encoded protein: CASSLGWDSSYEQYF. The variable domain in full, completed from reference TRBV5-1 and TRBJ2-7, reads KAGVTQTPRYLIKTRGQQVTLSCSPISGHRSVSWYQQTPGQGLQFLFEYFSETQRNKGNFPGRFSGRQFSNSRSEMNVSTLELGDSALYLCASSLGWDSSYEQYFGPGTRLTVT.

The genes are TRBV7-8 and TRBJ2-7; 11 nucleotides line up with TRBD2. Germline values: CDR1 SGHVS, CDR2 FQNEAQ. With 5 bases clipped from V and 10 bases from J, the junction kept 13 bases outside the gene matches. The CDR3 is 15 amino acids. CDR3 bases: TGTGCCAGCAGCCCCATAGCGGGAGGGGAGGGCCGCCAGTACTTC. Amino acid sequence: CASSPIAGGEGRQYF.

This clone was recorded a few times. This chain connects TRBV28 to TRBJ1-5; D is uncertain. The germline gives CDR1 MDHEN, CDR2 SYDVKM. There are 17 residues in the CDR3. V lost 3 bases to trimming and J lost 5 bases, with 20 bases between them. CDR3 DNA sequence: TGTGCCAGCAGTTTTCGGCACAACTGGATGGAGGATCAGCCCCAGCATTTT. Protein product: CASSFRHNWMEDQPQHF.

V and J are TRBV14 and TRBJ1-1; D uncertain. The CDR3 loop spans 16 amino acids. Trimming removed 0 bases at V and 4 bases at J, with 15 bases between. In germline, CDR1 is SGHDN, CDR2 FVKESK. The CDR3 is CASSQDVARPPTEAFF. Here the CDR3 DNA reads TGTGCCAGCAGCCAAGACGTGGCACGCCCCCCCACTGAAGCTTTCTTT.

This clone was recorded a few times. The chain links TRBV10-3 to TRBJ1-3; TRBD1 is a possible D gene (6 bases). The CDR3 covers 16 residues. Trimming left V 2 bases short and J 4 bases short, with 15 bases between. The germline gives CDR1 ENHRY, CDR2 SYGVKD. This chain's CDR3 is CAISEVRGASGNTIYF. The CDR3 DNA sequence: TGTGCCATCAGTGAGGTCCGGGGGGCATCGGGAAACACCATATATTTT.

The chain links TRBV19 to TRBJ1-5; D is undetermined. CDR1 LNHDA and CDR2 SQIVND come from the germline V gene (reference sequence). This CDR3 is built from 15 residues. V was trimmed by 5 bases and J by 10 bases, leaving 21 bases between them. Here the CDR3 reads CASSPLRAGNIPQHF. DNA for the CDR3: TGTGCCAGTAGTCCTCTTCGGGCTGGTAATATACCCCAGCATTTT.

The chain is built from TRBV3-1 (or the pseudogene TRBV3-2) and TRBJ2-1; 9 bases are shared with TRBD2. The CDR3 runs 16 residues. V lost 1 base to trimming and J lost 7 bases; unmatched junction nucleotides: 8. The germline V gene encodes CDR1 LGHDT and CDR2 YNNKEL (reference sequence). The CDR3, as DNA: TGTGCCAGCAGCCAAGTTGCTAGCGGGATTCGGAATGAGCAGTTCTTC. Translation: CASSQVASGIRNEQFF.

The rearrangement uses TRBV5-1 and TRBJ2-3, with D tentatively TRBD1 (6 bases). Trimming pared 5 bases from V and 1 base from J, leaving 11 bases between. The germline V gene has CDR1 SGHRS and CDR2 YFSETQ. The CDR3 covers 14 residues. The CDR3 DNA reads as TGCGCCAGCAGACACAGGGTGGGCACAGATACGCAGTATTTT. Its protein product is CASRHRVGTDTQYF.

This sequence joins TRBV29-1 and TRBJ2-5, with TRBD1 identical over 9 bases. Per germline, CDR1 SQVTM and CDR2 ANQGSEA. This CDR3 comprises 15 residues. The trim removed 6 bases at V and 4 bases at J, leaving 12 bases unmatched. This CDR3 reads CSVEPDRGRSETQYF. The CDR3 bases are TGCAGCGTAGAGCCGGACAGGGGTCGGTCAGAGACCCAGTACTTC.

This clone was counted once. V is TRBV5-3 and J is TRBJ1-2; D uncertain. TRBV5-3 is given ORF status, its function remaining uncertain. The V and J ends lost 0 bases and 4 bases respectively, with 13 bases between them. CDR3 length: 15 amino acids. The CDR3 DNA is TGTGCCAGAAGCTTGGCAAGGACTTCAGCCTATGGCTACACCTTC. Protein sequence: CARSLARTSAYGYTF.